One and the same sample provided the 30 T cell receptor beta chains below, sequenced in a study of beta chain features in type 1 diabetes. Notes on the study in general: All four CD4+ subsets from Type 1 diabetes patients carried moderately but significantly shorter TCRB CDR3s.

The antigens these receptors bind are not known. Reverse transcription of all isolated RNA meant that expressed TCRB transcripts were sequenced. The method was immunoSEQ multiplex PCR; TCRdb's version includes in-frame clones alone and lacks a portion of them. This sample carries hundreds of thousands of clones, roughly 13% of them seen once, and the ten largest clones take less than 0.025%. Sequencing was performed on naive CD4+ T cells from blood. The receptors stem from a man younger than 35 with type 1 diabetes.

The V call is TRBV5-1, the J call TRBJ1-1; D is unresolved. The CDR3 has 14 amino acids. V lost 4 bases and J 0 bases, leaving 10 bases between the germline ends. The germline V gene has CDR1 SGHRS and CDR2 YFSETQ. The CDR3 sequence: CASSPLALNTEAFF. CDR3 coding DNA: TGCGCCAGCAGCCCATTAGCGTTGAACACTGAAGCTTTCTTT.

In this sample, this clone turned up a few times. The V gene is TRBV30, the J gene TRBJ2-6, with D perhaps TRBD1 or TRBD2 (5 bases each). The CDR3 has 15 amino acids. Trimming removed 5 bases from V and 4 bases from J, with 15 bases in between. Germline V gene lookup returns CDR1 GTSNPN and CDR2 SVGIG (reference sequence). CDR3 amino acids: CAWLGRGVGANVLTF. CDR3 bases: TGTGCCTGGTTAGGTCGGGGCGTCGGGGCCAACGTCCTGACTTTC.

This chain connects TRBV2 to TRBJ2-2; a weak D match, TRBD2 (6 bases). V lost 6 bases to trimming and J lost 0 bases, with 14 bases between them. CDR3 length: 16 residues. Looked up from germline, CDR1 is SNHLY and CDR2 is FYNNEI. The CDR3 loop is CASRKATSANTGELFF. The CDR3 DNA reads TGTGCCAGCAGAAAGGCGACTAGTGCGAACACCGGGGAGCTGTTTTTT.

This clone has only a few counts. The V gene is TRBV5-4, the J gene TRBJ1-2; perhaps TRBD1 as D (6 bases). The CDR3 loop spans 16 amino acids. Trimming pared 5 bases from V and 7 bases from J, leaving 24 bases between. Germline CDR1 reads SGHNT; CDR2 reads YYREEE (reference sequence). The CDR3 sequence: CASRRAGAQVLVGYTF. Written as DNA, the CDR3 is TGTGCCAGCAGGCGTGCAGGGGCGCAGGTCCTGGTTGGCTACACCTTC.

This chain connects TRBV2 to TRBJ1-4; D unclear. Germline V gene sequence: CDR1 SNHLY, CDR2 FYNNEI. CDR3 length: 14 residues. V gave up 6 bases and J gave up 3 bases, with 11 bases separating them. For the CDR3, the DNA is TGTGCCAGCAGCCCCCAGACACCTAATGAAAAACTGTTTTTT. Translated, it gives CASSPQTPNEKLFF.

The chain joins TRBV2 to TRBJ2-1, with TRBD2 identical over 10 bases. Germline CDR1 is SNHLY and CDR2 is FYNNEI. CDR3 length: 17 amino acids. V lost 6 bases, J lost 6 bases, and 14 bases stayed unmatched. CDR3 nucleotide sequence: TGTGCCAGCAGCGCCATTTCGAGCGGGGGGGCCCGCAATGAGCAGTTCTTC. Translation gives CASSAISSGGARNEQFF.

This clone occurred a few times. CDR3 amino acids: CASSPRLAFDEQFF. CDR3 coding DNA: TGTGCCAGCAGCCCTCGACTAGCCTTCGATGAGCAGTTCTTC. This rearrangement joins TRBV7-2 to TRBJ2-1, with TRBD2 matching 7 bases. V was pared by 5 bases and J by 8 bases, with 9 bases of the junction left unmatched. The CDR3 spans 14 residues. CDR1 is SGHTA, CDR2 FQGNSA, per germline.

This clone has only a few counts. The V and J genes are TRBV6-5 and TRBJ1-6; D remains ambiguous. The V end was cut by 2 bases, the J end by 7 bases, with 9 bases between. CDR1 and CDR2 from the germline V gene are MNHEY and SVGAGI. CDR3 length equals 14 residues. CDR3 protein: CASSYGQPNSPLHF. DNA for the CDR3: TGTGCCAGCAGTTACGGTCAGCCCAATTCACCCCTCCACTTT.

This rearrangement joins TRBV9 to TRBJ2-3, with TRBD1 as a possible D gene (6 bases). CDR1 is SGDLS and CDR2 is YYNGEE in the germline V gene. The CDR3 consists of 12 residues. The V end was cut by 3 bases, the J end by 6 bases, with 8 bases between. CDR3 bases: TGTGCCAGCAGCGGAGACAGGGATACGCAGTATTTT. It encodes CASSGDRDTQYF.

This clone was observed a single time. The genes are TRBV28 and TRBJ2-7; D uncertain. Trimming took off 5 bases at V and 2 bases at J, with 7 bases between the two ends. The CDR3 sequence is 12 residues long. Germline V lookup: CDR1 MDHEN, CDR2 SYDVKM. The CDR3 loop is CASSPEPYEQYF. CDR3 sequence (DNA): TGTGCCAGCAGTCCAGAACCCTACGAGCAGTACTTC.

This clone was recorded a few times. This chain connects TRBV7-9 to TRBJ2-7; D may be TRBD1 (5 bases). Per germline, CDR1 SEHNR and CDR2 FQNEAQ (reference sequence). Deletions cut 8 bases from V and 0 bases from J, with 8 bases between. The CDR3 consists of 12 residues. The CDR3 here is CASGASSYEQYF. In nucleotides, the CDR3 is TGTGCCAGCGGGGCTAGCTCCTACGAGCAGTACTTC.

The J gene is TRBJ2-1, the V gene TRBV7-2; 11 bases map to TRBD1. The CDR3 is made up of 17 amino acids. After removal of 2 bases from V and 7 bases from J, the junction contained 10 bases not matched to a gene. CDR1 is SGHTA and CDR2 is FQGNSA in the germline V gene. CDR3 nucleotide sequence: TGTGCCAGCAGCTTAATATTCCGGACAGGGGGCAAGAATGAGCAGTTCTTC. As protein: CASSLIFRTGGKNEQFF. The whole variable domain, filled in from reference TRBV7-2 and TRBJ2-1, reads GAGVSQSPSNKVTEKGKDVELRCDPISGHTALYWYRQSLGQGLEFLIYFQGNSAPDKSGLPSDRFSAERTGGSVSTLTIQRTQQEDSAVYLCASSLIFRTGGKNEQFFGPGTRLTVL.

CDR3 residues: CASSQRAGIIFEQFF. CDR3 in DNA: TGCGCCAGCAGCCAAAGAGCGGGGATTATTTTTGAGCAGTTCTTC. The V call is TRBV4-1, the J call TRBJ2-1, with TRBD2 matching 7 bases. Germline CDR1 and CDR2: MGHRA and YSYEKL. V lost 2 bases and J lost 9; bases outside the gene matches: 10. CDR3 length equals 15 residues.

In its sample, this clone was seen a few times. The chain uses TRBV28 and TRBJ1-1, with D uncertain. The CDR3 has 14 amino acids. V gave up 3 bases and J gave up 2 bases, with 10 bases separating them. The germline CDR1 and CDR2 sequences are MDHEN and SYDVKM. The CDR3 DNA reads TGTGCCAGCAGTTTCCGCCCGCTTAACACTGAAGCTTTCTTT. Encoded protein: CASSFRPLNTEAFF.

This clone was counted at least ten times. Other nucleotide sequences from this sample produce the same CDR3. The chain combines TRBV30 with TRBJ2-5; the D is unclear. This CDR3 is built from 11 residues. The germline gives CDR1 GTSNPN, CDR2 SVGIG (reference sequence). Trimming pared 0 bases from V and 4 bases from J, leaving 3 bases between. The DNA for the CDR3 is TGTGCCTGGAGTGTGGGAGAGACCCAGTACTTC. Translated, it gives CAWSVGETQYF. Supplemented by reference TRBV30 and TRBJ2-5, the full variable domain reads SQTIHQWPATLVQPVGSPLSLECTVEGTSNPNLYWYRQAAGRGLQLLFYSVGIGQISSEVPQNLSASRPQDRQFILSSKKLLLSDSGFYLCAWSVGETQYFGPGTRLLVL.

In nucleotides, the CDR3 is TGTGCCAGCAGTCCCCGACTAGCGGGGGTCTCGAGCTCCTACGAGCAGTACTTC. Amino acids: CASSPRLAGVSSSYEQYF. The V and J genes are TRBV27 and TRBJ2-7; 12 bases fit TRBD2. This CDR3 contains 18 residues. The V gene's germline CDR1 is MNHEY and CDR2 SMNVEV (reference sequence). Trimming removed 5 bases from V and 0 bases from J; junction bases left unmatched: 11.

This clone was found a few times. The DNA for the CDR3 is TGTGCCAGCAGCTTGGGCTCGCCCGGGGAGCTGTTTTTT. Translation gives CASSLGSPGELFF. V usage is TRBV7-7 and J usage is TRBJ2-2; D uncertain. The CDR3 runs to 13 residues. Trimming took off 3 bases at V and 6 bases at J, with 8 bases between the two ends. CDR1 and CDR2 (germline): SSHAT, FNYEAQ (reference sequence).

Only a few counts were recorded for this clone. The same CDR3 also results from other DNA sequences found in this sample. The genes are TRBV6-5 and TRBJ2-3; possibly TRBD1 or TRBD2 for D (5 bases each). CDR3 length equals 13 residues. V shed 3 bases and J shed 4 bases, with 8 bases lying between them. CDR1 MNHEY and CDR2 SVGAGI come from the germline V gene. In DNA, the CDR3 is TGTGCCAGCAGTTATAGGGGAGCAGATACGCAGTATTTT. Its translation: CASSYRGADTQYF.

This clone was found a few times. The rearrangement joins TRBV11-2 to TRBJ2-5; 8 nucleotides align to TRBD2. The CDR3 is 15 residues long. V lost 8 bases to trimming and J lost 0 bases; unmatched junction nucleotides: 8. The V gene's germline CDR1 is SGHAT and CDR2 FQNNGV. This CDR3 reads CASGPGLGYQETQYF. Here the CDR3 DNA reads TGTGCCAGCGGTCCGGGACTAGGGTACCAAGAGACCCAGTACTTC. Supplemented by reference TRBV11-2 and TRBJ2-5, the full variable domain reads EAGVAQSPRYKIIEKRQSVAFWCNPISGHATLYWYQQILGQGPKLLIQFQNNGVVDDSQLPKDRFSAERLKGVDSTLKIQPAKLEDSAVYLCASGPGLGYQETQYFGPGTRLLVL.

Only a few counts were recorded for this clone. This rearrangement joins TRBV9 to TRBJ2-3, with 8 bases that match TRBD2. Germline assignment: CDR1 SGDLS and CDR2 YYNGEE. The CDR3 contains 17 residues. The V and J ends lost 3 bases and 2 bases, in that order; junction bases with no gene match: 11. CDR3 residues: CASSARPSGWNTDTQYF. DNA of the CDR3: TGTGCCAGCAGCGCAAGACCTAGCGGGTGGAACACAGATACGCAGTATTTT.

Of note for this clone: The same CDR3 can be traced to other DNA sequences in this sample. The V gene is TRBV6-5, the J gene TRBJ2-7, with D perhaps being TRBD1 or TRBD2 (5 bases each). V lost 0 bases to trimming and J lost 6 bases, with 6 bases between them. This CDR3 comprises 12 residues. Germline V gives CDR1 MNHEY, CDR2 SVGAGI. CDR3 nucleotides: TGTGCCAGCAGTTACTCGAGGGGCGAGCAGTACTTC. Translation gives CASSYSRGEQYF.

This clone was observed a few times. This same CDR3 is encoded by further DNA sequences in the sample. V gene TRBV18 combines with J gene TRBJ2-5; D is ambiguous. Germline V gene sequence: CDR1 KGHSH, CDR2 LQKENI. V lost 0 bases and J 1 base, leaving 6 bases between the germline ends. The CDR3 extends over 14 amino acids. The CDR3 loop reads CASSPPSLQETQYF. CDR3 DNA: TGTGCCAGCTCACCACCCTCACTCCAAGAGACCCAGTACTTC.

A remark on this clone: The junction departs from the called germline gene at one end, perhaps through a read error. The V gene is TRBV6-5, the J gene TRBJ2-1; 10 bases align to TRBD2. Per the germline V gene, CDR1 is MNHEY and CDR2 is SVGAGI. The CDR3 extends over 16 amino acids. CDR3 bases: TGTGCCAGCAGCTACTCCCCTAGCGGGGGCCGGAATGAGCAGTTCTTC. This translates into CASSYSPSGGRNEQFF.

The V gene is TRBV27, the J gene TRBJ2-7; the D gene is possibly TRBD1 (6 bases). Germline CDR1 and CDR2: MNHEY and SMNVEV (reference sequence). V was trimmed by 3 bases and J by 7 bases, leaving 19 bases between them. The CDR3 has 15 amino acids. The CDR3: CASSLEANRAGEQYF. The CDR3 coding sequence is TGTGCCAGCAGTTTGGAGGCGAACAGGGCGGGTGAGCAGTACTTC.

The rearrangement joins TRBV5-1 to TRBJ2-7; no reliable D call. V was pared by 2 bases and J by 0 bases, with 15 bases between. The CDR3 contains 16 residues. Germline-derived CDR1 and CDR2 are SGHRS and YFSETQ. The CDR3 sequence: CASSFEKDAFSYEQYF. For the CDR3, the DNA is TGCGCCAGCAGCTTTGAAAAGGACGCCTTCTCCTACGAGCAGTACTTC.

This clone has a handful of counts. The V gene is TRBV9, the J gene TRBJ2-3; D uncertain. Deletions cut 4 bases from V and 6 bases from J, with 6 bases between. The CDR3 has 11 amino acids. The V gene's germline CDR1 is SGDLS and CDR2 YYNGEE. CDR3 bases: TGTGCCAGCAGCTCTGGGGATACGCAGTATTTT. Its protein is CASSSGDTQYF.

The CDR3 sequence: CASRDRGTTDTQYF. The DNA for the CDR3 is TGTGCCAGCAGGGATCGGGGGACCACAGATACGCAGTATTTT. This chain links TRBV27 with TRBJ2-3; a weak D match, TRBD2 (6 bases). The CDR3 has 14 residues. The V gene's germline CDR1 is MNHEY and CDR2 SMNVEV (reference sequence). V lost 6 bases and J 2 bases, leaving 12 bases between the germline ends.

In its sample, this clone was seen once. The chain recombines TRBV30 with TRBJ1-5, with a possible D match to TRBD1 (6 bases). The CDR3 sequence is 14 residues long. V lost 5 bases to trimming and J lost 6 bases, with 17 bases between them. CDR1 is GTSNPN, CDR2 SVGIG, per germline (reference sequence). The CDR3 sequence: CAWGAQGMVQPQHF. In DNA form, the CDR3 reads TGTGCCTGGGGGGCACAGGGAATGGTTCAGCCCCAGCATTTT.

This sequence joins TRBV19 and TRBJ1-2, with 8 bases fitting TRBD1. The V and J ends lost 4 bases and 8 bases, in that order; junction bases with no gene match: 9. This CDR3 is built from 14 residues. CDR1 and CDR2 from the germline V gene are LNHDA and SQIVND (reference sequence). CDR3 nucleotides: TGTGCCAGTAGTAGCCTAGGGACAGGACGGGGCTACACCTTC. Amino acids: CASSSLGTGRGYTF.

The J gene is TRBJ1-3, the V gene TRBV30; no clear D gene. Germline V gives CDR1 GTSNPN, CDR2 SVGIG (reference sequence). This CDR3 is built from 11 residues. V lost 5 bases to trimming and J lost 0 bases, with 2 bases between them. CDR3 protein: CAWGSGNTIYF. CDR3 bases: TGTGCCTGGGGCTCTGGAAACACCATATATTTT.